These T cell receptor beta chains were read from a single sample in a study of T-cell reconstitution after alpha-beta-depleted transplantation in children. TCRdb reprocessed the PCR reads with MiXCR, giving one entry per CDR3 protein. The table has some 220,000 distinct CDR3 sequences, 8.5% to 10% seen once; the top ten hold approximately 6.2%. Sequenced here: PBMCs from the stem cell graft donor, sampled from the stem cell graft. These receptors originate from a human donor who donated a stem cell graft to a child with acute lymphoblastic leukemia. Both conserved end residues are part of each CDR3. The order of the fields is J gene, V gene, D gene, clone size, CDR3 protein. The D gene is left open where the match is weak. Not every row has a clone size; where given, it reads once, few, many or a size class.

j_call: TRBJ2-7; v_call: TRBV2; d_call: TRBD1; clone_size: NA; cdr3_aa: CARTSRDRPYEQYF
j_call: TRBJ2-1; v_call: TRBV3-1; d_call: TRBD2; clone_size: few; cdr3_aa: CASSHPDAPIAGPYNEQFF
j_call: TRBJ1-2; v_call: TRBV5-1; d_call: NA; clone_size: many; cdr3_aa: CASSPRQAYYGYTF
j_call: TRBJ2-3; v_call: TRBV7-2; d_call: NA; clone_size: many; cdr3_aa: CASSRLIRFTDTQYF
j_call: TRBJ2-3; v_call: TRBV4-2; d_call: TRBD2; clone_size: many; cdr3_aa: CASSQVGLAATDTQYF
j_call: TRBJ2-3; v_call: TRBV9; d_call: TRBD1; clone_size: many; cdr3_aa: CASSVGTGGDTQYF
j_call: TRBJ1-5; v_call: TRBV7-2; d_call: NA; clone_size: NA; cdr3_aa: CASSDRTVDQPQHF
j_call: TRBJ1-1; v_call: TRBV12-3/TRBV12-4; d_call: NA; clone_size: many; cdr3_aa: CASSFQVDTEAFF
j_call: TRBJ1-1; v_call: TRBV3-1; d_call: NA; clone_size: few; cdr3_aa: CASSRSEVGSTEAFF
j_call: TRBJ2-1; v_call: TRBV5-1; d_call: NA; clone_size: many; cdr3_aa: CASSLVPGTYNEQFF
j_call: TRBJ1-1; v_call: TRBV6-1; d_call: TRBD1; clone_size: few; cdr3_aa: CASEAGTGGGWGTEAFF
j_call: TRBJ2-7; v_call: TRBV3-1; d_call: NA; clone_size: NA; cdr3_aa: CASSPTIVLSGSSYEQYF
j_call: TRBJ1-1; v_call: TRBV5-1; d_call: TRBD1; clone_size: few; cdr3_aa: CASSAGTGTLTLSKF
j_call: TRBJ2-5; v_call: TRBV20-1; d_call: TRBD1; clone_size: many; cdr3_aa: CSARDTGQGLETQYF
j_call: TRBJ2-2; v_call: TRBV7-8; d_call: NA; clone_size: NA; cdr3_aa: CASSLGLSGELFF
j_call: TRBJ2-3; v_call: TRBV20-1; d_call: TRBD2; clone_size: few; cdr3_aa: CSARDPGLAGGSPDTQYF
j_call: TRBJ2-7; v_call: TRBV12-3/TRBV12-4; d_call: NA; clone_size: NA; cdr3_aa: CASSNQLGTEQYF
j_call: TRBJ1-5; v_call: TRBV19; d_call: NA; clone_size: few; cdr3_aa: CASSRRTPGPPYDELQHF
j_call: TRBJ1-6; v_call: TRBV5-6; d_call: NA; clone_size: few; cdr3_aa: CASSLDFRGSSPLHF
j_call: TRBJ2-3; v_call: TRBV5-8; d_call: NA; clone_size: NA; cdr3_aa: CASSLGRGGTRQYF
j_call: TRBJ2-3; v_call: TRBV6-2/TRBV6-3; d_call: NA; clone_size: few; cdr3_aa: CASSYWGDTQYF
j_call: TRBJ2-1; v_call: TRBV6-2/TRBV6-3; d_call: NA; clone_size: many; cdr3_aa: CASTSSTGFGSYNEQFF
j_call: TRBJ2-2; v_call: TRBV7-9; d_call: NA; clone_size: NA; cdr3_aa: CASSLEGELFF
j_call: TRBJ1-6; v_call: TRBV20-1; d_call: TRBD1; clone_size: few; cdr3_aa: CSAHKEGQAYSPLHF
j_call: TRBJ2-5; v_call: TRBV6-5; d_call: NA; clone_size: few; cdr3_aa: CASSYKAGRKGETQYF
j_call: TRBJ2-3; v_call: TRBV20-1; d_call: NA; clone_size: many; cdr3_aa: CSAPTQSSTDTQYF
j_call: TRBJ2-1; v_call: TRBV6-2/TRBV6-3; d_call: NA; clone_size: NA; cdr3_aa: CASRDNTGPVAEQFF
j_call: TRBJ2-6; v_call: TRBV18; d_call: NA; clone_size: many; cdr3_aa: CASSPGDGAPGANVLTF
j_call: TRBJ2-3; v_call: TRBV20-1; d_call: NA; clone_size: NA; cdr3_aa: CSARRVRGADTQYF
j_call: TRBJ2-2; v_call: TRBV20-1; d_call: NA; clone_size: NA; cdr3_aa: CSAMTGNTGELFF
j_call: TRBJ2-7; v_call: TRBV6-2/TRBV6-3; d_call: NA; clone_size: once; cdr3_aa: CACRGVYEQYF
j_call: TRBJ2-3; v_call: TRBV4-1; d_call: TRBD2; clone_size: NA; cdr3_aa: CASSRENGLAGGEGDTQYF
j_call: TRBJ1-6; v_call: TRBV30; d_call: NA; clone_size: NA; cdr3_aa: CAWSVRGSLNYNSPLHF
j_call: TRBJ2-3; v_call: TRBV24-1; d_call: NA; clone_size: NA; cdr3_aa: CATSDLGHTQYF
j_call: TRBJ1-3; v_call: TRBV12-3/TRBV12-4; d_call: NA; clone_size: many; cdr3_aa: CASSFWLSGNTIYF
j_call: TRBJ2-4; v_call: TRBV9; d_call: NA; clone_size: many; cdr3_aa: CASSLGQWGNIQYF
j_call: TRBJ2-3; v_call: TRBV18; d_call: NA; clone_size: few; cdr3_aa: CASSPGDRADTQYF
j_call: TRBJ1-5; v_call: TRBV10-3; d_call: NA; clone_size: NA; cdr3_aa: CAIRQDNQPQHF
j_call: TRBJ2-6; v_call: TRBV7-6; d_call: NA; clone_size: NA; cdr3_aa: CASSPRVGGANVLTF
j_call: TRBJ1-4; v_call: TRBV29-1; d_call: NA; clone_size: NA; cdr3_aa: CSVSELEKLFF